This T cell receptor (beta chain) emerged from a study of shared T cell receptors in the human thymus (dated by TCRdb to 2020 to 2022). The study in broad terms: The study examined how the human thymus generates shared, self-reactive T-cell receptor alpha chains.

This clone was observed a few times. Its antigen is unknown. The record has no base qualities; no much larger clone is one base away. Reading from cysteine to phenylalanine, the CDR3 counts 15 amino acids. The retained sequence is limited to the CDR3, 45 bases, with the frame set at the first base. As encoded in the germline V gene, CDR1 is MDHEN while CDR2 is SYDVKM. The germline V end is reduced by 4 bases and the J end by 4 bases; junction bases left unmatched: 9. Library creation used the immunoSEQ multiplex PCR assay. As stored in TCRdb, this immuneACCESS dataset retains in-frame rearrangements with V and J assigned. A fraction of the clones does not appear; measured against another copy, unresolved V genes explain less than half of the discrepancy, and the remainder lacks a known reason. For this sample there are 720,000 or so clones; approximately 85% appear just once. Of the sample, around 0.01% is held by the ten largest clones.

This same sample was also taken into another study, of human thymus T cells. Taken from the second paper: The donors were immunologically healthy infants in Finland who had open corrective cardiac surgery for congenital heart defects. Thymus tissue was obtained as surgical resects removed during corrective cardiac surgery. Usage of V and J gene segments appeared to be biased in both the thymic and the peripheral blood repertoires. Highly overlapping thymic TCR repertoires among unrelated individuals were reported in the related research. The study characterized TCR alpha and beta repertoires from about 8 infant thymus samples and a few related peripheral blood samples. Donor ages ranging from 7 to 244 days were recorded, and a handful of male and a couple of female infants were included in the cohort. Thymocytes were mechanically released from the tissue and were stored as pellets of roughly 10-32 million cells at -70 degrees C. A QIAsymphony instrument was used to extract genomic DNA from the frozen cell pellets. Using the immunoSEQ multiplex PCR assay, the TCRB and TCRAD loci were amplified from a standardized quantity of quality-controlled genomic DNA. The amplicons spanned the V(D)J region and were long enough to cover the CDR3 and allow V and J genes to be identified. Through the commercial immunoSEQ service, the amplicons were sequenced on an Illumina platform. Primer bias and sequencing errors were corrected as previously described, and TCRAD and TCRB definitions were based on the IMGT database. Analysis of the repertoires was done with immunoSEQ Analyzer 3.0 and VDJTools and included basic statistics, V/J segment usage, diversity estimates, rarefaction and pairwise overlap. To estimate diversity, the Chao1, ChaoE, Efron-Thisted, Shannon and inverse Simpson indices were applied, and diversity was also estimated on datasets down-sampled to the smallest sample. Repertoire overlap used strict matching of CDR3 nucleotide sequence, V gene and J gene, with Jaccard-based multidimensional scaling clustering. Thymus samples yielded on average approximately 840,000 unique TCRB clonotypes, compared with 70,000 to 85,000 from blood samples.

In this chain, TRBV28 is recombined with TRBJ1-1, with TRBD1 matching 7 junction bases. The sequenced sample was thymocytes. The receptor was derived from a girl younger than two with a congenital heart defect. Donor details come from another sample of the same person, matched by shared clones. The sequenced DNA is TGTGCCAGCAGTTCCGGCAGGGGGTACAGCACTGAAGCTTTCTTT. This translates into CASSSGRGYSTEAFF.